A single sample gave rise to the 2 T cell receptor beta chains below, sequenced in a study of graft-versus-host responses after intestinal transplantation. Assay used: immunoSEQ multiplex PCR; TCRdb lists only in-frame clones, some missing. The sample records 20,000 to 25,000 clones, approximately 82% being singletons. For these receptors, no antigen is known. Sequencing was performed on unstimulated CD8+ T cells sorted from spleen or lymph node cells, taken before transplant. These receptors were taken from a human donor who was the organ donor for an intestinal transplant.

This sequence joins TRBV19 and TRBJ2-1; D not certain. The CDR3 sequence is 17 residues long. Trimming shortened V by 4 bases and J by 1 base, and 17 bases separated the two germline ends. Germline values: CDR1 LNHDA, CDR2 SQIVND (reference sequence). CDR3 amino acids: CASSRPLSRKSYNEQFF. For the CDR3, the DNA is TGTGCCAGTAGTAGACCGCTAAGTCGTAAATCCTACAATGAGCAGTTCTTC.

Regarding this clone: Compared with germline, one end of the junction differs, possibly owing to a read error. The chain joins TRBV5-7 to TRBJ1-6, with D maybe TRBD1 (5 bases). TRBV5-7 is placed among ORFs of uncertain function. This CDR3 has 12 amino acids. The CDR3 nucleotides are TGTGCCACCAGCTTGGGGGGGGATCCCCTCCACTTT. It specifies CATSLGGDPLHF.